These T cell receptor beta chains were read from a single sample in a study of cytomegalovirus exposure and HLA in healthy donors. Clones were sequenced by immunoSEQ multiplex PCR, and TCRdb holds only the in-frame ones, with some missing. The sample lists some 170,000 clones, roughly 89% seen once, with roughly 1.3% in the top ten. Sequences were obtained from PBMCs. Receptors originate from a woman in her twenties or thirties in good health and CMV-seronegative. Both conserved end residues are part of each CDR3. The D gene is left open where the match is weak. Where a row states a size, it is once, few, many or the class of an expanded clone; other rows omit it.

J gene: TRBJ1-1
D gene: -
V gene: TRBV18
clone size: -
CDR3 DNA: TGTGCCAGCTCACCTCCGACAGGAAACACTGAAGCTTTCTTT
CDR3 protein: CASSPPTGNTEAFF

J gene: TRBJ1-3
D gene: -
V gene: TRBV5-1
clone size: -
CDR3 DNA: TGCGCCAGCAGCCAGGACTTCAGCTCTGGAAACACCATATATTTT
CDR3 protein: CASSQDFSSGNTIYF

J gene: TRBJ1-1
D gene: TRBD1
V gene: TRBV5-4
clone size: -
CDR3 DNA: TGTGCCAGCAGCTTGGGACAGGGAAGGCTTGAAGCTTTCTTT
CDR3 protein: CASSLGQGRLEAFF

J gene: TRBJ2-6
D gene: TRBD1
V gene: TRBV5-4
clone size: -
CDR3 DNA: TGTGCCAGCAGCCCCGGGACAGGGACCGTGGGGGCCAACGTCCTGACTTTC
CDR3 protein: CASSPGTGTVGANVLTF

J gene: TRBJ1-2
D gene: -
V gene: TRBV4-1
clone size: -
CDR3 DNA: TGCGCCAGCAGCCAAGAGAAGGGGACTTACGATTATGGCTACACCTTC
CDR3 protein: CASSQEKGTYDYGYTF

J gene: TRBJ1-2
D gene: -
V gene: TRBV29-1
clone size: -
CDR3 DNA: TGCAGCGTTGATCCAGACTACTATGGCTACACCTTC
CDR3 protein: CSVDPDYYGYTF

J gene: TRBJ2-1
D gene: TRBD2
V gene: TRBV6-5
clone size: -
CDR3 DNA: TGTGCCAGCAGTTTGCTAGCGGGCCCTAATGAGCAGTTCTTC
CDR3 protein: CASSLLAGPNEQFF

J gene: TRBJ1-3
D gene: -
V gene: TRBV30
clone size: -
CDR3 DNA: TGTGCCTGGAGTGCAGGAGGGCACACCATATATTTT
CDR3 protein: CAWSAGGHTIYF

J gene: TRBJ2-1
D gene: TRBD2
V gene: TRBV4-1
clone size: -
CDR3 DNA: TGCGCCAGCACCCTGGGGGGGGACTACAATGAGCAGTTCTTC
CDR3 protein: CASTLGGDYNEQFF

J gene: TRBJ2-1
D gene: TRBD1
V gene: TRBV27
clone size: once
CDR3 DNA: TGTGCCAGCAGTTTACGAACGGCCCAGGGGGCCGATGAGCAGTTCTTC
CDR3 protein: CASSLRTAQGADEQFF

J gene: TRBJ1-1
D gene: -
V gene: TRBV5-4
clone size: once
CDR3 DNA: TGTGCCAGCAGTCGGGGACTATACCTTCAAGCTTTCTTT
CDR3 protein: CASSRGLYLQAFF

J gene: TRBJ2-3
D gene: -
V gene: TRBV10-1
clone size: once
CDR3 DNA: TGCGCCAGCAGTGAGCGGTCAGATACGCAGTATTTT
CDR3 protein: CASSERSDTQYF

J gene: TRBJ1-4
D gene: -
V gene: TRBV18
clone size: few
CDR3 DNA: TGTGCCAGCTCACAAAGCGGCGAAAAACTGTTTTTT
CDR3 protein: CASSQSGEKLFF

J gene: TRBJ2-7
D gene: -
V gene: TRBV29-1
clone size: -
CDR3 DNA: TGCAGCGTTGGTAGTTCTCGGTGGTACGAGCAGTACTTC
CDR3 protein: CSVGSSRWYEQYF

J gene: TRBJ2-7
D gene: TRBD1
V gene: TRBV5-4
clone size: -
CDR3 DNA: TGTGCCAGCAGCGTGGGGGACAGGGGGCTCTACGAGCAGTACTTC
CDR3 protein: CASSVGDRGLYEQYF

J gene: TRBJ2-7
D gene: TRBD1
V gene: TRBV4-1
clone size: -
CDR3 DNA: TGCGCCAGCAGCTCCATCACGGGGGACAGGGGCCTCTACGAGCAGTACTTC
CDR3 protein: CASSSITGDRGLYEQYF

J gene: TRBJ1-2
D gene: TRBD1
V gene: TRBV4-3
clone size: few
CDR3 DNA: TGCGCCAGCAGCCAACTCCACGGACAGGGGGCGGCTGGCTACACCTTC
CDR3 protein: CASSQLHGQGAAGYTF

J gene: TRBJ2-7
D gene: -
V gene: TRBV18
clone size: -
CDR3 DNA: TGTGCCAGCTCACCACTCCCGAGGGTGGCTGCCTACGAGCAGTACTTC
CDR3 protein: CASSPLPRVAAYEQYF

J gene: TRBJ1-4
D gene: TRBD1
V gene: TRBV9
clone size: -
CDR3 DNA: TGTGCCAGCAGCCCTCACCGGGACAGGGATGTTGAAAAACTGTTTTTT
CDR3 protein: CASSPHRDRDVEKLFF

J gene: TRBJ2-1
D gene: TRBD1
V gene: TRBV12-5
clone size: -
CDR3 DNA: TGTGCTAGTGGTTTGGGACAGGGGGATTACAATGAGCAGTTCTTC
CDR3 protein: CASGLGQGDYNEQFF

J gene: TRBJ1-6
D gene: -
V gene: TRBV7-7
clone size: -
CDR3 DNA: TGTGCCAGCAGCGCCGACAGTTATTCACCCCTCCACTTT
CDR3 protein: CASSADSYSPLHF

J gene: TRBJ2-7
D gene: -
V gene: TRBV5-1
clone size: -
CDR3 DNA: TGCGCCAGCAGCCCAGCCGGGTGGGACTGGGTCTACGAGCAGTACTTC
CDR3 protein: CASSPAGWDWVYEQYF

J gene: TRBJ2-6
D gene: TRBD1
V gene: TRBV27
clone size: -
CDR3 DNA: TGTGCCAGCAGTGCCCGGGACAGGGCCTCTGGGGCCAACGTCCTGACTTTC
CDR3 protein: CASSARDRASGANVLTF

J gene: TRBJ2-7
D gene: -
V gene: TRBV4-2
clone size: few
CDR3 DNA: TGTGCCAGCAGCCAAATCAGGGGAGACTACGAGCAGTACTTC
CDR3 protein: CASSQIRGDYEQYF

J gene: TRBJ1-2
D gene: -
V gene: TRBV9
clone size: -
CDR3 DNA: TGTGCCAGCAGCGCTTCCCCACTTACCACCTATGGCTACACCTTC
CDR3 protein: CASSASPLTTYGYTF

J gene: TRBJ2-7
D gene: TRBD1
V gene: TRBV5-1
clone size: -
CDR3 DNA: TGCGCCAGCAGTTGGGACAGGGACTACGAGCAGTACTTC
CDR3 protein: CASSWDRDYEQYF

J gene: TRBJ2-3
D gene: -
V gene: TRBV9
clone size: -
CDR3 DNA: TGTGCCAGCAGCGTAGCGGGGAGCACAGATACGCAGTATTTT
CDR3 protein: CASSVAGSTDTQYF

J gene: TRBJ2-1
D gene: -
V gene: TRBV6-6
clone size: few
CDR3 DNA: TGTGCCAGCGGTAGCGGCCGCAATGAGCAGTTCTTC
CDR3 protein: CASGSGRNEQFF

J gene: TRBJ2-1
D gene: -
V gene: TRBV7-6
clone size: -
CDR3 DNA: TGTGCCAGCAGCCCTCGAGCGAGTAGCTCCTACAATGAGCAGTTCTTC
CDR3 protein: CASSPRASSSYNEQFF

J gene: TRBJ2-7
D gene: TRBD2
V gene: TRBV2
clone size: -
CDR3 DNA: TGTGCCAGCAGTGTAGAAGCGGGGGCTGGCGAGCAGTACTTC
CDR3 protein: CASSVEAGAGEQYF

J gene: TRBJ2-5
D gene: TRBD1
V gene: TRBV27
clone size: -
CDR3 DNA: TGTGCCAGCAGTCCCTCTAGGGGGCACGAGACCCAGTACTTC
CDR3 protein: CASSPSRGHETQYF

J gene: TRBJ1-2
D gene: TRBD1
V gene: TRBV28
clone size: -
CDR3 DNA: TGTGCCAGCAGTTTAAAGGGTTTGGGGACAGGGGGCGCGGTTCTCTATGGCTACACCTTC
CDR3 protein: CASSLKGLGTGGAVLYGYTF

J gene: TRBJ1-2
D gene: -
V gene: TRBV2
clone size: -
CDR3 DNA: TGTGCCAGCAGTGCCCGGGGAAGCTATGGCTACACCTTC
CDR3 protein: CASSARGSYGYTF

J gene: TRBJ1-1
D gene: -
V gene: TRBV9
clone size: -
CDR3 DNA: TGTGCCAGCAGCAGGGGCGCGTACACTGAAGCTTTCTTT
CDR3 protein: CASSRGAYTEAFF

J gene: TRBJ1-5
D gene: -
V gene: TRBV19
clone size: once
CDR3 DNA: TGTGCCAGTAGTTTTTGGGGGGGTCAGCCCCAGCATTTT
CDR3 protein: CASSFWGGQPQHF

J gene: TRBJ2-1
D gene: -
V gene: TRBV4-3
clone size: -
CDR3 DNA: TGCGCCAGCAGCCAAGATGCGGTGCAGAAGCCCTACAATGAGCAGTTCTTC
CDR3 protein: CASSQDAVQKPYNEQFF

J gene: TRBJ1-6
D gene: TRBD1
V gene: TRBV30
clone size: -
CDR3 DNA: TGTGCCTGGGGGGGGACAGCTAATTCACCCCTCCACTTT
CDR3 protein: CAWGGTANSPLHF

J gene: TRBJ2-7
D gene: -
V gene: TRBV7-2
clone size: -
CDR3 DNA: TGTGCCAGCAGCTTCGACAGTACAACCTCCTACGAGCAGTACTTC
CDR3 protein: CASSFDSTTSYEQYF

J gene: TRBJ2-1
D gene: -
V gene: TRBV5-4
clone size: -
CDR3 DNA: TGTGCCAGCACCCTATTAGGGGGCTCCTACAATGAGCAGTTCTTC
CDR3 protein: CASTLLGGSYNEQFF

J gene: TRBJ1-2
D gene: TRBD1
V gene: TRBV7-9
clone size: -
CDR3 DNA: TGTGCCAGCAGCTTTGCGACAGGGGGATCGGAGGGCTACACCTTC
CDR3 protein: CASSFATGGSEGYTF

J gene: TRBJ1-5
D gene: TRBD1
V gene: TRBV4-2
clone size: -
CDR3 DNA: TGTGCCAGCAGCCAGGCCGGGACAGACGATCAGCCCCAGCATTTT
CDR3 protein: CASSQAGTDDQPQHF

J gene: TRBJ2-7
D gene: TRBD2
V gene: TRBV7-6
clone size: -
CDR3 DNA: TGTGCCAGCAGCTTAGAGGGTAGCGGGGGGTACGAGCAGTACTTC
CDR3 protein: CASSLEGSGGYEQYF

J gene: TRBJ2-2
D gene: TRBD2
V gene: TRBV30
clone size: -
CDR3 DNA: TGTGCCTGGCTGAGAGCGGGGGTAAGGACCACCGGGGAGCTGTTTTTT
CDR3 protein: CAWLRAGVRTTGELFF

J gene: TRBJ2-1
D gene: TRBD2
V gene: TRBV6-5
clone size: -
CDR3 DNA: TGTGCCAGCAGTTACTCCGGCGGGGGGGCTCCAGATGAGCAGTTCTTC
CDR3 protein: CASSYSGGGAPDEQFF

J gene: TRBJ2-7
D gene: TRBD2
V gene: TRBV9
clone size: -
CDR3 DNA: TGTGCCAGCAGCGTAGCTTTGGGACTAGCCTACGAGCAGTACTTC
CDR3 protein: CASSVALGLAYEQYF